Listed below are T cell receptor beta chains from one sample, sequenced in a study of blood T cell repertoires in COVID-19. Produced via immunoSEQ multiplex PCR; TCRdb's table is partial and in-frame only. The sample contains roughly 53,000 clones, around 87% of which appear only once. Sequenced input: peripheral blood. The receptors shown here come from a man aged 40-49 years with active COVID-19. CDR3s leave out the opening cysteine and the closing phenylalanine or tryptophan. The order of the fields is J gene, V gene, clone size, CDR3 protein. The size field is filled for only some rows; it gives once, few, many or a size class.

TRBJ1-2 | TRBV19 | NA | ASSSSTGQNYGYT
TRBJ1-2 | TRBV10-3 | NA | AVQQGADYGYT
TRBJ2-7 | TRBV2 | NA | ASRDGGSYEQY
TRBJ2-1 | TRBV7-9 | NA | ASSSGLYNEQF
TRBJ2-7 | TRBV27 | few | ASSYKEGRYYEQY
TRBJ2-7 | TRBV21-1 | NA | ASSQPGLGEEWGIDYEQY
TRBJ2-1 | TRBV10-1 | NA | ASSEAGDVNEQF
TRBJ2-3 | TRBV28 | NA | ASSLKGQYTNTQY
TRBJ1-2 | TRBV9 | NA | ASSDTGSNYGYT
TRBJ2-1 | TRBV28 | NA | ASSLGTSGRGVVEQF
TRBJ2-7 | TRBV19 | NA | ASSMGRYPLYYEQY
TRBJ1-1 | TRBV11-2 | NA | ASSFQGQANTEAF
TRBJ2-1 | TRBV6-5 | NA | ASSYSNRGPYNEQF
TRBJ2-2 | TRBV5-1 | NA | ASSLFASGSRGELF
TRBJ2-1 | TRBV3-1/TRBV3-2 | NA | ASSHLSGTGSYNEQF
TRBJ2-5 | TRBV5-8 | NA | ASSLSGYYKETQY
TRBJ2-1 | TRBV24-1 | NA | ATSGLAGENGNEQF
TRBJ1-3 | TRBV9 | once | ASSVGGRGINTIY
TRBJ1-2 | TRBV7-9 | NA | ASSLDSGGYGYT
TRBJ2-3 | TRBV5-1 | NA | ASSGPSGTQY
TRBJ1-5 | TRBV19 | NA | ASSMIRGRLSNQPQH
TRBJ2-7 | TRBV2 | NA | ASSGGTGTGEYEQY
TRBJ1-1 | TRBV4-1 | NA | ASRQGATGSYTEAF
TRBJ1-2 | TRBV30 | NA | AWSLNYGYT
TRBJ2-3 | TRBV11-2 | NA | ASSSRYGGRLRGTDTQY
TRBJ1-2 | TRBV15 | NA | ATGQGTYYGYT
TRBJ2-7 | TRBV29-1 | NA | SVAQGKDGDEQY
TRBJ1-5 | TRBV9 | NA | ASSVGASGQPQH
TRBJ2-3 | TRBV9 | NA | ASSAGQGANTQY
TRBJ2-3 | TRBV5-4 | NA | ASSWGRPDTQY
TRBJ2-7 | TRBV28 | NA | ASSEEMGLVSPYEQY
TRBJ2-1 | TRBV10-3 | once | AIANVAGAGNEQF
TRBJ2-5 | TRBV5-1 | few | ASGPGQQETQY
TRBJ2-5 | TRBV9 | NA | ASSPFSGNLQETQY
TRBJ2-3 | TRBV5-4 | few | ASSLSGRARTDTQY
TRBJ1-6 | TRBV7-6 | NA | ASSLEVGGNSPLH
TRBJ2-7 | TRBV5-1 | NA | ASSLTGSEQY
TRBJ2-7 | TRBV5-1 | NA | ASSLARTGGFEQY
TRBJ2-7 | TRBV5-1 | NA | ASSFWTSGRSKSYEQY
TRBJ2-7 | TRBV27 | once | ASKEAGSYEQY
TRBJ1-5 | TRBV24-1 | NA | ATSDRGYSNQPQH
TRBJ2-7 | TRBV7-8 | NA | ASSLSLAVNEQY
TRBJ1-1 | TRBV6-5 | NA | ASARDEAF
TRBJ2-4 | TRBV24-1 | NA | ATPLRLAGGPGNIQY
TRBJ2-1 | TRBV5-6 | once | ASSKLAVSYNEQF
TRBJ1-1 | TRBV4-1 | NA | ASSQDRRTGTEAF
TRBJ2-5 | TRBV27 | NA | ASSRDRGRETQY
TRBJ1-1 | TRBV5-1 | once | ASSSGTGNTEAF
TRBJ2-6 | TRBV21-1 | NA | ASSHRDRVPRFLFGANVLT
TRBJ2-3 | TRBV18 | NA | ASSPQARGSGTDTQY
TRBJ2-3 | TRBV7-8 | NA | ASLAGSTDTQY
TRBJ2-3 | TRBV7-9 | NA | ASSLTETHDTL
TRBJ1-6 | TRBV19 | NA | ASSLRREDNSPLH
TRBJ1-3 | TRBV10-3 | NA | AISGAGQRGNTIY
TRBJ2-2 | TRBV6-5 | NA | ASIMNRDIGELF